Sequencing of this TCR beta chain was carried out in a study of T-cell reconstitution after alpha-beta-depleted transplantation in children. Unique molecular identifiers were used to barcode this TCRbeta library. TCRdb passed the PCR reads through MiXCR, listing each CDR3 protein once. Among 360,000 or so distinct CDR3 sequences, roughly 22% were seen once, and the ten largest hold around 3.9%. Trimming took 3 bases from V and 5 from J, leaving 12 bases between them. This CDR3 is 14 amino acids long. In germline, CDR1 is SGHRS, CDR2 YFSETQ. This rearrangement joins TRBV5-1 to TRBJ2-1, with D uncertain. This receptor was identified in a human donor who donated a stem cell graft to a child with acute myeloid leukemia. The sample here was PBMCs from the stem cell graft donor, taken from the stem cell graft. CDR3 protein: CASSSHRNNNEQFF. CDR3 bases: TGCGCCAGCAGCTCTCACCGGAACAACAATGAGCAGTTCTTC. Looking up the rest from reference TRBV5-1 and TRBJ2-1 gives the full variable domain: KAGVTQTPRYLIKTRGQQVTLSCSPISGHRSVSWYQQTPGQGLQFLFEYFSETQRNKGNFPGRFSGRQFSNSRSEMNVSTLELGDSALYLCASSSHRNNNEQFFGPGTRLTVL.